The 15 T cell receptor beta chains below all came from one sample that was sequenced in a study of T cell repertoires in cytomegalovirus infection. Each CDR3 protein gets one entry after TCRdb re-called the reads with MiXCR. The repertoire holds hundreds of thousands of distinct CDR3 sequences, with about 40% as singletons. The sample was PBMCs. These receptors were collected from a human donor in good health (CMV status not recorded). Some clones in this sample may be carry-over from other donors' samples.

This sequence joins TRBV2 and TRBJ2-5, with 9 bases that match TRBD2. Germline V gene lookup returns CDR1 SNHLY and CDR2 FYNNEI. CDR3 length: 16 residues. V shed 3 bases, J shed 1 base, and the junction held 6 bases outside the gene matches. The CDR3 DNA is TGTGCCAGCAGTGAGGAGCGGGGGGCCGTCCAAGAGACCCAGTACTTC. Amino acid sequence: CASSEERGAVQETQYF. Combining the CDR3 with reference TRBV2 and TRBJ2-5 gives the whole variable domain EPEVTQTPSHQVTQMGQEVILRCVPISNHLYFYWYRQILGQKVEFLVSFYNNEISEKSEIFDDQFSVERPDGSNFTLKIRSTKLEDSAMYFCASSEERGAVQETQYFGPGTRLLVL.

This chain joins TRBV12-3 or TRBV12-4 and TRBJ1-6; TRBD1 might be the D (6 bases). The CDR3 totals 13 residues. V was cut by 6 bases and J by 4 bases, with 7 bases left in between. CDR3 in amino acids: CASRRGYNSPLHF. Here the CDR3 DNA reads TGTGCCAGCAGGAGGGGGTATAATTCACCCCTCCACTTT.

This clonotype came up many times. The rearrangement joins TRBV7-2 to TRBJ2-3, with D possibly matching TRBD1 (6 bases). Germline assignment: CDR1 SGHTA and CDR2 FQGNSA. This CDR3 region has 14 residues. Trimming took 0 bases from V and 7 from J, leaving 11 bases between them. CDR3 region: CASSLARTAHTQYF. CDR3 DNA sequence: TGTGCCAGCAGCTTAGCGAGGACAGCCCATACGCAGTATTTT. Drawing the rest from reference TRBV7-2 and TRBJ2-3, the complete variable domain is GAGVSQSPSNKVTEKGKDVELRCDPISGHTALYWYRQSLGQGLEFLIYFQGNSAPDKSGLPSDRFSAERTGGSVSTLTIQRTQQEDSAVYLCASSLARTAHTQYFGPGTRLTVL.

The V call is TRBV4-2, the J call TRBJ1-5; D ambiguous. The germline V gene has CDR1 LGHNA and CDR2 YNFKEQ. The CDR3 contains 16 residues. Between the trimmed V and J ends, which lost 0 bases and 5 bases, there was a span of 14 bases. CDR3 protein: CASSQDGPDVHQPQHF. The CDR3 region has the DNA TGTGCCAGCAGCCAAGATGGGCCGGACGTTCATCAGCCCCAGCATTTT.

This chain joins TRBV7-6 and TRBJ2-3, with 7 bases that match TRBD2. This CDR3 has 15 residues. V trimming: 5 bases; J trimming: 7 bases; junction bases outside the gene matches: 12. Germline CDR1 and CDR2: SGHVS and FNYEAQ. CDR3 amino acids: CASSPRRAGDNTQYF. The CDR3, as DNA: TGTGCCAGCAGCCCCCGCCGGGCGGGGGATAATACGCAGTATTTT.

This clonotype was detected only a few times. This rearrangement joins TRBV5-1 to TRBJ1-1; no firm D call. The V gene lost 5 bases and the J gene lost 7 bases, with 12 bases spanning the gap. The CDR3 contains 12 residues. The germline CDR1 and CDR2 sequences are SGHRS and YFSETQ. The CDR3 spells CASRPETGEAFF. The DNA for the CDR3 is TGCGCCAGCAGACCAGAGACGGGTGAAGCTTTCTTT.

The rearrangement links TRBV6-5 to TRBJ2-1; perhaps TRBD2 as D (6 bases). Trimming left V 4 bases short and J 9 bases short, with 22 bases between. The CDR3 runs 16 residues. Germline loops: CDR1 MNHEY, CDR2 SVGAGI. CDR3 bases: TGTGCCAGCAGTTCCCCAAATGGCGGGACGGTTTCTGAGCAGTTCTTC. Its protein product is CASSSPNGGTVSEQFF.

The V gene is TRBV29-1, the J gene TRBJ2-7; 8 nucleotides match TRBD1. There are 13 residues in the CDR3. Germline CDR1 SQVTM, CDR2 ANQGSEA. The ends lost 6 bases at V and 3 bases at J; junction bases unmatched: 7. Written as DNA, the CDR3 is TGCAGCGTATTCGGACAGGGCCTCTACGAGCAGTACTTC. This sequence encodes CSVFGQGLYEQYF.

This clonotype was counted only a few times. The V and J genes are TRBV7-6 and TRBJ1-5; 9 bases match TRBD1. The CDR3 consists of 13 residues. With 3 bases clipped from V and 8 bases from J, the junction kept 2 bases outside the gene matches. Germline assignment: CDR1 SGHVS and CDR2 FNYEAQ. The CDR3 here is CASSFRDREPQHF. CDR3 sequence (DNA): TGTGCCAGCAGCTTCCGGGACAGGGAGCCCCAGCATTTT.

This chain joins TRBV27 and TRBJ2-3, with 9 bases aligning to TRBD2. With V trimmed by 10 bases and J by 3 bases, 11 bases remained unmatched. CDR3 length equals 15 residues. Germline V gene lookup returns CDR1 MNHEY and CDR2 SMNVEV (reference sequence). For the CDR3, the DNA is TGTGCCACGTCAGGTGGCGGGAGGGCAACAGATACGCAGTATTTT. This translates into CATSGGGRATDTQYF.

This clonotype showed up many times. The J gene is TRBJ2-4, the V gene TRBV6-1, with 13 bases identical to TRBD2. The germline V gene encodes CDR1 MNHNS and CDR2 SASEGT. This CDR3 has 18 amino acids. The V segment lost 5 bases and the J segment 5 bases; nucleotides outside the gene matches: 12. CDR3 sequence (DNA): TGTGCCAGCAGTTACAGAAGAGGACTAGCGGGGGCGCAAAACATTCAGTACTTC. Translated: CASSYRRGLAGAQNIQYF.

This clonotype was found many times. J is TRBJ1-1 and V is TRBV19; a weak D match, TRBD1 (5 bases). V was clipped by 4 bases and J by 8 bases, with 11 bases between them. The CDR3 contains 12 residues. Germline loops: CDR1 LNHDA, CDR2 SQIVND (reference sequence). CDR3 in amino acids: CASSTQGAEAFF. The CDR3 region has the DNA TGTGCCAGTAGTACCCAAGGGGCCGAAGCTTTCTTT.

At least ten counts were recorded for this clonotype. J is TRBJ1-6 and V is TRBV6-1; no clear D. CDR3 size: 13 residues. Trimming left V 5 bases short and J 6 bases short, with 8 bases between. Germline V gives CDR1 MNHNS, CDR2 SASEGT. Here the CDR3 DNA reads TGTGCCAGCAGTCTAGGACCTAATTCACCCCTCCACTTT. It specifies CASSLGPNSPLHF.

This clonotype was seen ten or more times. The V call is TRBV7-8, the J call TRBJ2-4, with TRBD1 matching over 8 bases. This CDR3 region has 16 residues. Germline V gene lookup returns CDR1 SGHVS and CDR2 FQNEAQ. The V gene end was trimmed by 4 bases and the J gene end by 0 bases; junction bases not matched to a gene: 5. The CDR3 DNA sequence: TGTGCCAGCAGCTCCCGGGACAGGCTAGCCAAAAACATTCAGTACTTC. Amino acid sequence: CASSSRDRLAKNIQYF.

The gene calls are TRBV7-9 and TRBJ2-5; D possibly corresponds to TRBD2 (5 bases). The CDR3 is 15 amino acids. Trimming left V 6 bases short and J 4 bases short, with 18 bases between. Looked up from germline, CDR1 is SEHNR and CDR2 is FQNEAQ (reference sequence). CDR3 protein: CASSTGNPSIETQYF. Written as DNA, the CDR3 is TGTGCCAGCAGTACGGGGAATCCGTCAATAGAGACCCAGTACTTC.